A selection of T cell receptor beta chains follows, all from one sample in a study. TCRdb independently ran MiXCR on the 5' RACE reads; one entry per CDR3 protein. Seen here are about 46,000 distinct CDR3 sequences, around 26% observed once, and the top ten hold roughly 2%. The sample was naive CD4+ T cells sorted from blood. Source of these receptors: a female donor with breast cancer. CDR3s include the opening cysteine and the closing phenylalanine or tryptophan. Fields, in order: D gene, J gene, clone size, V gene, CDR3 protein, CDR3 DNA. A D gene is named only where the DNA matches it firmly. Size is omitted from some rows. Given values are once, few, many or a class for expanded clones.

. TRBJ2-7 many TRBV5-5 CASSLLTPLRDEQYF TGTGCCAGCAGCTTGCTGACACCATTAAGGGACGAGCAGTACTTC
TRBD1 TRBJ2-7 . TRBV7-2 CASSFDRGEYYEQYF TGTGCCAGCAGCTTTGACAGGGGCGAGTACTACGAGCAGTACTTC
TRBD2 TRBJ2-7 few TRBV5-1 CASSLSGTSPGEQYF TGCGCCAGCAGCCTTAGCGGGACTAGTCCGGGGGAGCAGTACTTC
. TRBJ2-2 . TRBV28 CASRRLTGEPFF TGTGCAAGCAGAAGGCTGACCGGGGAGCCGTTTTTT
TRBD2 TRBJ2-3 few TRBV20-1 CSASGGGREGGTDTQYF TGCAGTGCTTCCGGAGGAGGGCGGGAGGGCGGCACAGATACGCAGTATTTT
TRBD1 TRBJ1-2 few TRBV6-5 CASSYSGQGYGYTF TGTGCCAGCAGTTACTCGGGACAGGGTTATGGCTACACCTTC
TRBD1 TRBJ2-3 . TRBV29-1 CSVKQGQGSADTQYF TGCAGCGTCAAGCAGGGACAGGGGAGTGCAGATACGCAGTATTTT
. TRBJ2-3 few TRBV7-9 CASSTPTSYTDTQYF TGTGCCAGCAGCACACCGACTAGTTACACAGATACGCAGTATTTT
. TRBJ1-4 few TRBV4-1 CASSKTPRSGNNGEKLFF TGCGCCAGCAGCAAAACCCCACGGTCAGGAAACAATGGTGAAAAACTGTTTTTT
TRBD1 TRBJ1-1 few TRBV4-1 CASSRDGQGNTEAFF TGCGCCAGCAGCCGTGACGGACAGGGGAACACTGAAGCTTTCTTT
TRBD2 TRBJ2-7 few TRBV2 CAGTRDSYEQYF TGTGCCGGGACTAGAGATTCCTACGAGCAGTACTTC
. TRBJ1-1 few TRBV20-1 CSAKEPGPPYTEAFF TGCAGTGCGAAGGAACCGGGCCCCCCATACACTGAAGCTTTCTTT
TRBD1 TRBJ2-7 few TRBV3-1 CASSRGQGVYEQYF TGTGCCAGCAGCCGGGGACAGGGGGTCTACGAGCAGTACTTC
. TRBJ1-4 many TRBV6-5 CASSYSVPSATNEKLFF TGTGCCAGCAGTTACTCCGTCCCAAGTGCAACTAATGAAAAACTGTTTTTT
. TRBJ2-5 few TRBV20-1 CSANRRADETQYF TGCAGTGCAAATAGGAGGGCCGACGAGACCCAGTACTTC
TRBD2 TRBJ2-7 . TRBV5-6 CASSEPGLHYEQYF TGTGCCAGCAGCGAGCCGGGACTACACTACGAGCAGTACTTC
. TRBJ1-1 . TRBV9 CASSVVSRVENTEAFF TGTGCCAGCAGCGTAGTGTCCCGGGTTGAAAACACTGAAGCTTTCTTT
. TRBJ1-2 many TRBV28 CASTGNQGGYTF TGTGCCAGCACCGGTAACCAGGGTGGCTACACCTTC
. TRBJ2-7 few TRBV7-9 CASTPGGRWYEQYF TGTGCCAGCACCCCTGGGGGTCGTTGGTACGAGCAGTACTTC
. TRBJ2-3 . TRBV20-1 CSTRDDGRGTDTQYF TGCAGTACTAGAGATGACGGGCGAGGGACAGATACGCAGTATTTT
TRBD1 TRBJ1-1 . TRBV28 CASSSRGRGTEAFF TGTGCCAGCAGTTCCAGGGGGCGCGGAACTGAAGCTTTCTTT
TRBD2 TRBJ2-3 . TRBV12-3/TRBV12-4 CASSLLAGYDTQYF TGTGCCAGCAGTTTACTAGCGGGTTACGATACGCAGTATTTT
. TRBJ1-6 . TRBV12-3/TRBV12-4 CASRPGQKNSPLHF TGTGCCAGCAGACCCGGACAGAAGAATTCACCCCTCCACTTT
. TRBJ2-7 . TRBV5-1 CASSSVGGRSYEQYF TGCGCCAGCAGCTCCGTGGGGGGGCGCAGCTACGAGCAGTACTTC
. TRBJ2-1 . TRBV9 CASSVTLGTQNYNEQFF TGTGCCAGCAGCGTAACACTCGGGACTCAAAACTACAATGAGCAGTTCTTC
. TRBJ2-3 many TRBV29-1 CSVERDTDTQYF TGCAGCGTTGAGCGGGACACAGATACGCAGTATTTT
TRBD2 TRBJ2-2 . TRBV5-1 CASSLLAVNTGELFF TGCGCCAGCAGCTTACTAGCGGTTAACACCGGGGAGCTGTTTTTT
. TRBJ2-2 many TRBV20-1 CSARDRVVNTGELFF TGCAGTGCTAGAGATCGGGTGGTGAACACCGGGGAGCTGTTTTTT
TRBD2 TRBJ2-5 . TRBV5-1 CASSTGLAGYQETQYF TGCGCCAGCAGCACCGGACTAGCGGGGTACCAAGAGACCCAGTACTTC
. TRBJ2-7 . TRBV19 CASSSNAADSYEQYF TGTGCCAGTAGTAGCAACGCAGCGGACTCCTACGAGCAGTACTTC
TRBD1 TRBJ1-4 few TRBV12-3/TRBV12-4 CASRSGTVNEKLFF TGTGCCAGCAGGAGCGGGACAGTTAATGAAAAACTGTTTTTT
. TRBJ2-3 . TRBV12-3/TRBV12-4 CASSSSAVNTQYF TGTGCCAGCAGCTCGAGCGCGGTGAATACGCAGTATTTT
. TRBJ2-1 . TRBV20-1 CSARAGDSYNEQFF TGCAGTGCTAGAGCGGGGGACTCCTACAATGAGCAGTTCTTC
. TRBJ2-3 . TRBV7-9 CASSPTQTEPTQPSTDTQYF TGTGCCAGCAGCCCAACCCAGACGGAACCTACCCAACCGAGCACAGATACGCAGTATTTT
. TRBJ1-2 . TRBV11-2 CASSPGHSANYGYTF TGTGCCAGCAGCCCAGGACACTCAGCTAACTATGGCTACACCTTC
. TRBJ2-2 . TRBV7-8 CASSLGIQLGGTGELFF TGTGCCAGCAGCTTAGGGATACAGCTGGGGGGAACCGGGGAGCTGTTTTTT
. TRBJ1-6 . TRBV7-3 CASSSTTGRSVPLHF TGTGCCAGCAGCTCCACGACAGGTCGATCTGTTCCCCTCCACTTT
. TRBJ1-1 . TRBV9 CASTKGGGTTEAFF TGTGCCAGCACAAAGGGGGGGGGTACGACTGAAGCTTTCTTT
. TRBJ1-1 . TRBV11-2 CASSSDYTEAFF TGTGCCAGCAGCTCAGATTACACTGAAGCTTTCTTT
. TRBJ2-7 few TRBV7-2 CASSLDLYEQYF TGTGCCAGCAGCTTAGATTTGTACGAGCAGTACTTC
. TRBJ2-1 many TRBV5-1 CASSLVPSGEQFF TGCGCCAGCAGCTTGGTCCCATCCGGTGAGCAGTTCTTC
. TRBJ2-7 . TRBV27 CASSPSTWDGTYEQYF TGTGCCAGCAGTCCATCTACATGGGACGGAACCTACGAGCAGTACTTC
. TRBJ2-1 . TRBV6-6 CASSYEGNEQFF TGTGCCAGCAGTTACGAAGGGAATGAGCAGTTCTTC
TRBD2 TRBJ2-5 . TRBV19 CASGAGGSQETQYF TGTGCCAGCGGAGCGGGAGGTAGTCAAGAGACCCAGTACTTC
TRBD2 TRBJ2-3 . TRBV9 CASSPPGLATDTQYF TGTGCCAGCAGCCCACCGGGACTAGCTACAGATACGCAGTATTTT
. TRBJ1-5 . TRBV20-1 CSARGGLAGGIDTQHF TGCAGTGCTAGAGGGGGACTAGCGGGAGGGATCGATACGCAGCATTTT
. TRBJ2-7 . TRBV9 CASSAQGGEVQYF TGTGCCAGCAGCGCTCAGGGCGGGGAGGTGCAGTACTTC
. TRBJ2-3 few TRBV28 CASSLDSGTDTQYF TGTGCCAGCAGTTTAGATAGCGGCACAGATACGCAGTATTTT
. TRBJ2-3 few TRBV7-9 CASSSRGGGTDTQYF TGTGCCAGCAGCTCAAGGGGTGGTGGCACAGATACGCAGTATTTT
. TRBJ1-2 many TRBV29-1 CSVAGVDGYTF TGCAGCGTGGCAGGGGTTGATGGCTACACCTTC
. TRBJ2-3 . TRBV7-9 CASSFRDTDTQYF TGTGCCAGCAGCTTCAGGGACACAGATACGCAGTATTTT
TRBD1 TRBJ1-1 . TRBV10-2 CASGHPGQGNTEAFF TGCGCCAGCGGCCATCCGGGACAGGGGAACACTGAAGCTTTCTTT
TRBD1 TRBJ2-7 . TRBV5-1 CASSGQVGSYEQYF TGCGCCAGCAGCGGACAGGTAGGATCCTACGAGCAGTACTTC
. TRBJ2-5 . TRBV5-1 CASREGLETQYF TGCGCCAGCAGAGAGGGATTAGAGACCCAGTACTTC
. TRBJ2-7 many TRBV5-5 CASSLVGWGAYEQYF TGTGCCAGCAGCTTGGTAGGATGGGGGGCGTACGAGCAGTACTTC
TRBD1 TRBJ2-2 . TRBV20-1 CSASGQMNTGELFF TGCAGTGCTTCGGGACAGATGAACACCGGGGAGCTGTTTTTT
TRBD2 TRBJ2-7 few TRBV20-1 CSAPGERLAGGEQYF TGCAGTGCTCCCGGAGAACGGCTAGCGGGAGGCGAGCAGTACTTC
. TRBJ1-2 few TRBV7-2 CASSLSVGSTSYGYTF TGTGCCAGCAGCTTAAGTGTCGGCAGCACTTCCTATGGCTACACCTTC
. TRBJ1-3 few TRBV28 CASSLGTFGLRNTIYF TGTGCCAGCAGTTTAGGGACATTTGGTCTCAGAAACACCATATATTTT